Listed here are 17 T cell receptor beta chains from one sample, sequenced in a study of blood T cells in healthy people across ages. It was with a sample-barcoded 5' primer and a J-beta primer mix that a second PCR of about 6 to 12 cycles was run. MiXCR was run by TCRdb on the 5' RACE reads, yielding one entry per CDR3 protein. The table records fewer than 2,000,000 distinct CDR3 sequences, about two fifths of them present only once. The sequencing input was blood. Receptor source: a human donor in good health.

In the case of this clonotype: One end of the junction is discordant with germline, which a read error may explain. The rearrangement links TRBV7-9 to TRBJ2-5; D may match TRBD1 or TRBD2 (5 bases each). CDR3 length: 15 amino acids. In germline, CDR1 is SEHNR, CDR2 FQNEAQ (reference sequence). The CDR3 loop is CANSPGTDFQETQYF. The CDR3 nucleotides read TGTGCCAACAGCCCGGGGACGGACTTCCAAGAGACCCAGTACTTC.

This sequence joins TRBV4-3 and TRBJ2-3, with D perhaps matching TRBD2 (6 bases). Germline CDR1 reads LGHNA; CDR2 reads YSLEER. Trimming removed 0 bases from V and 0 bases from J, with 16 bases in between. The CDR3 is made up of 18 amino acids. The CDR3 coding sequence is TGCGCCAGCAGCCAAGACCTAGTAGGGCGGGGCAGCACAGATACGCAGTATTTT. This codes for CASSQDLVGRGSTDTQYF.

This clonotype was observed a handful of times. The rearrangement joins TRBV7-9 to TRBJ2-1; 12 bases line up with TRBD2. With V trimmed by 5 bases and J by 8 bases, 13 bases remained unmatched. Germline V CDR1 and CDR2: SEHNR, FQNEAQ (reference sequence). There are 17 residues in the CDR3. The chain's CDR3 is CASSPALAGGPIHEQFF. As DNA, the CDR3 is TGTGCCAGCAGCCCCGCCCTAGCGGGGGGGCCGATACATGAGCAGTTCTTC.

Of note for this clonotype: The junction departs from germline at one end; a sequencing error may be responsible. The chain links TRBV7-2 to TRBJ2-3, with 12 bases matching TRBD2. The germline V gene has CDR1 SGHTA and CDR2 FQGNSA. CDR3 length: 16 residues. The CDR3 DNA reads TGTGCCAGCAGCTCACTAGCGGGGGGTGTCACAGATGCGCAGTATTTT. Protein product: CASSSLAGGVTDAQYF.

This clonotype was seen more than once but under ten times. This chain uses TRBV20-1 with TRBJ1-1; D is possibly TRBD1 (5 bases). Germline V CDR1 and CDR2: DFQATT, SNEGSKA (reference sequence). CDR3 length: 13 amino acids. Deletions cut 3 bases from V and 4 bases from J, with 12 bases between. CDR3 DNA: TGCAGTGCTAGGGACACCTTGGGCACTGAAGCTTTCTTT. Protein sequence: CSARDTLGTEAFF.

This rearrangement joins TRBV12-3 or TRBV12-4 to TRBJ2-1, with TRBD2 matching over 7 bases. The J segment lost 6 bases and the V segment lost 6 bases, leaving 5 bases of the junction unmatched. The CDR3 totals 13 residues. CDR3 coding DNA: TGTGCCAGCAGGCCGACTAGCTCCAATGAGCAGTTCTTC. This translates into CASRPTSSNEQFF.

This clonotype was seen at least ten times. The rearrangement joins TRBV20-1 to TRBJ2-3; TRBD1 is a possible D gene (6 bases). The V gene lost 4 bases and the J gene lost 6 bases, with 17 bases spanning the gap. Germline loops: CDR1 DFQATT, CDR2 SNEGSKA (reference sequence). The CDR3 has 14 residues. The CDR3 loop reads CSAIPGQGADTQYF. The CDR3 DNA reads TGCAGTGCTATCCCGGGACAAGGCGCGGATACGCAGTATTTT.

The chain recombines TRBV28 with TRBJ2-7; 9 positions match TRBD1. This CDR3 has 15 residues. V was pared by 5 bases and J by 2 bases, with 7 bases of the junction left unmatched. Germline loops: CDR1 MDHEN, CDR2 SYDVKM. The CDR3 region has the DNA TGTGCCAGCAGTCGCACCGGGACAGGGCCCTACGAGCAGTACTTC. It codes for CASSRTGTGPYEQYF.

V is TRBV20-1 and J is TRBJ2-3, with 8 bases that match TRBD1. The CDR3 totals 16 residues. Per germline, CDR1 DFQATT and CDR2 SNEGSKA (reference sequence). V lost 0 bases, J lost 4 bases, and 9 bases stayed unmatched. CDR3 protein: CSARDLAGGEADTQYF. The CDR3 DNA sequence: TGCAGTGCTAGAGATCTCGCAGGGGGCGAGGCAGATACGCAGTATTTT.

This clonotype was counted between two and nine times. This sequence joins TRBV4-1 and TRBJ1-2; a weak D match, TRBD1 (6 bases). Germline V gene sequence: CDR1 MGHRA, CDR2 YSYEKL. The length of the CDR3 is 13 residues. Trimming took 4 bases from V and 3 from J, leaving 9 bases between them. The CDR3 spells CASSRQEYYGYTF. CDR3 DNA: TGCGCCAGCAGCCGACAGGAGTACTATGGCTACACCTTC.

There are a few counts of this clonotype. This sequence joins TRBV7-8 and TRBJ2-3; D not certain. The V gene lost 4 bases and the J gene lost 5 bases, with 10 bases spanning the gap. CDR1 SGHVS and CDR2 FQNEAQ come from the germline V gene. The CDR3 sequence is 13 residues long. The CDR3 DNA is TGTGCCAGCAGCTCCCCAAATAGAGATACGCAGTATTTT. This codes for CASSSPNRDTQYF.

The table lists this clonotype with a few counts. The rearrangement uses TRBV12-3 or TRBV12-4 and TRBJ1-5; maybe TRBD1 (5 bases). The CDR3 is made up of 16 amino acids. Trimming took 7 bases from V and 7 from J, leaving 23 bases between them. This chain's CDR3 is CASTRWGGGQGQPQHF. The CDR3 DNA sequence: TGTGCCAGCACCCGATGGGGGGGAGGTCAGGGACAGCCCCAGCATTTT.

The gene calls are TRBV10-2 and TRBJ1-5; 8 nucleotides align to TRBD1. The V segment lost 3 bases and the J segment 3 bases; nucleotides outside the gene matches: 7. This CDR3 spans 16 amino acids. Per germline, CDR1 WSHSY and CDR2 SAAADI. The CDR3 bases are TGCGCCAGCAGTGAAGTTAGACAGGGGATCAATCAGCCCCAGCATTTT. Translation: CASSEVRQGINQPQHF.

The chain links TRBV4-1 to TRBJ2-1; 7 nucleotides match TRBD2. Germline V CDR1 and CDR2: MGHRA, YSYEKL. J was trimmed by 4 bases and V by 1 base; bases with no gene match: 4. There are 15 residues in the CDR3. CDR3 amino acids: CASSQVSGVYNEQFF. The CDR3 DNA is TGCGCCAGCAGCCAAGTGAGCGGGGTTTACAATGAGCAGTTCTTC.

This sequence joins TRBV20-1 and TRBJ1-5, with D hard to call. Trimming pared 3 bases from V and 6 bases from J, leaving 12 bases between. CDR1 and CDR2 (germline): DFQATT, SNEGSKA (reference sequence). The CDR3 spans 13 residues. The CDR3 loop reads CSASGQWGQPQHF. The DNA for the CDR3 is TGCAGTGCTAGTGGGCAGTGGGGTCAGCCCCAGCATTTT.

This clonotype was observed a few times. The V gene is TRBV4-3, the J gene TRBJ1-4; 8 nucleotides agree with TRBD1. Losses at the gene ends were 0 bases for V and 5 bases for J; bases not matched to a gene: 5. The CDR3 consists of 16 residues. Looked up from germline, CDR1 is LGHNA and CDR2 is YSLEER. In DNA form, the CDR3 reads TGCGCCAGCAGCCAAGATTTTCAGGGGGCGAATGAAAAACTGTTTTTT. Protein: CASSQDFQGANEKLFF.

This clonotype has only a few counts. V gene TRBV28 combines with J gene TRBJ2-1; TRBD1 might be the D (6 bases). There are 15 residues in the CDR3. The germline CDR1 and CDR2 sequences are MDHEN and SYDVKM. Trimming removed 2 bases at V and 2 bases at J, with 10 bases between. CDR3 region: CASSLDRSTYNEQFF. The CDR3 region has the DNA TGTGCCAGCAGTTTAGACAGGTCCACCTACAATGAGCAGTTCTTC.